One sample yielded the 20 T cell receptor beta chains listed below, sequenced in a study of blood T cells in healthy people across ages. The authors ran a second PCR of 7 to 11 cycles using a sample-barcoded 5' primer and a J-beta primer mix. TCRdb itself ran the 5' RACE reads through MiXCR, one entry per CDR3 protein. Of around 620,000 distinct CDR3 sequences in the sample, approximately 27% are singletons; the top ten hold approximately 17%. Sequencing used blood. These receptors were taken from a woman in her 70s in good health.

The genes are TRBV5-1 and TRBJ2-2; no firm D call. The CDR3 spans 14 residues. Deletions cut 2 bases from V and 4 bases from J, with 9 bases between. Per germline, CDR1 SGHRS and CDR2 YFSETQ. CDR3 protein: CASSFMTSTGELFF. CDR3 nucleotides: TGCGCCAGCAGCTTCATGACGTCCACCGGGGAGCTGTTTTTT.

The V and J genes are TRBV5-4 and TRBJ1-1; 9 bases align to TRBD1. The CDR3 covers 14 residues. The ends lost 6 bases at V and 3 bases at J; junction bases unmatched: 6. Germline V gene data show CDR1 as SGHNT and CDR2 as YYREEE (reference sequence). CDR3 region: CASIGTGRDTEAFF. The CDR3, as DNA: TGTGCCAGCATCGGGACAGGGAGAGACACTGAAGCTTTCTTT.

The chain uses TRBV5-1 and TRBJ2-3; 11 nucleotides line up with TRBD1. The length of the CDR3 is 16 residues. Germline CDR1 is SGHRS and CDR2 is YFSETQ. Losses at the gene ends were 0 bases for V and 5 bases for J; bases not matched to a gene: 5. CDR3 nucleotide sequence: TGCGCCAGCAGCTTGGAGGACAGGGGGCCAGGAGATACGCAGTATTTT. This translates into CASSLEDRGPGDTQYF.

The CDR3 loop is CASSLGLKEKLFF. CDR3 sequence (DNA): TGCGCCAGCAGCTTGGGTCTGAAGGAAAAACTGTTTTTT. This sequence joins TRBV5-1 and TRBJ1-4, with D unresolved. CDR3 size: 13 residues. Trimming took off 0 bases at V and 8 bases at J, with 8 bases between the two ends. Germline V gene lookup returns CDR1 SGHRS and CDR2 YFSETQ.

V and J are TRBV5-6 and TRBJ1-2; D call uncertain. V shed 0 bases and J shed 5 bases, with 14 bases lying between them. The germline V gene encodes CDR1 SGHDT and CDR2 YYEEEE. The CDR3 extends over 15 amino acids. CDR3 DNA sequence: TGTGCCAGCAGCTTGGCCGGGGTATTACTTTATGGCTACACCTTC. Translation: CASSLAGVLLYGYTF.

The chain combines TRBV7-3 with TRBJ2-2; TRBD2 might be the D (6 bases). Germline V lookup: CDR1 SGHTA, CDR2 FQGTGA. This CDR3 spans 15 amino acids. With 8 bases removed from V and 4 bases from J, the gap between germline ends came to 17 bases. In nucleotides, the CDR3 is TGTGCCAGCGGGGTGGGGCTAGCGTCCACCGGGGAGCTGTTTTTT. Protein product: CASGVGLASTGELFF.

V is TRBV6-5 and J is TRBJ2-7, with no clear D. V was pared by 7 bases and J by 3 bases, with 13 bases between. The CDR3 is 13 amino acids. Germline V gene sequence: CDR1 MNHEY, CDR2 SVGAGI. CDR3 protein: CASIGRNYYEQYF. CDR3 in DNA: TGTGCCAGCATCGGACGGAACTACTACGAGCAGTACTTC.

This clonotype was seen a few times. The chain uses TRBV5-1 and TRBJ1-4; 9 positions match TRBD1. J lost 6 bases, V lost 4 bases, and 4 bases had no gene match. Germline V CDR1 and CDR2: SGHRS, YFSETQ. The CDR3 covers 14 residues. CDR3 in DNA: TGCGCCAGCAGCGCGGGACAGGGAGATGAAAAACTGTTTTTT. Its protein is CASSAGQGDEKLFF.

CDR3: CASSQYDEQYF. As DNA, the CDR3 is TGTGCCAGCAGCCAGTACGACGAGCAGTACTTC. The rearrangement uses TRBV14 and TRBJ2-7; D ambiguous. The ends were cut back, 3 bases at V and 5 bases at J, with 5 bases in the middle. CDR1 and CDR2 from the germline V gene are SGHDN and FVKESK. This CDR3 contains 11 residues.

This clonotype has more than one count but fewer than ten. This chain links TRBV5-6 with TRBJ1-2, with D unresolved. V shed 2 bases and J shed 4 bases, with 9 bases lying between them. Germline CDR1 reads SGHDT; CDR2 reads YYEEEE. This CDR3 is 13 amino acids long. The CDR3 DNA reads TGTGCCAGCAGCTTTGCGGATTCCTATGGCTACACCTTC. It is translated as CASSFADSYGYTF.

V usage is TRBV12-3 or TRBV12-4 and J usage is TRBJ2-2; no definite D call. Trimming shortened V by 3 bases and J by 6 bases, and 14 bases separated the two germline ends. The CDR3 is 15 amino acids. The CDR3 nucleotides are TGTGCCAGCAGTTTCCTTAGGCTGGCGTCCGGGGAGCTGTTTTTT. Its translation: CASSFLRLASGELFF.

This clonotype has a handful of counts. The chain employs TRBV6-6 and TRBJ2-1, with D perhaps given as TRBD1 or TRBD2 (5 bases each). The CDR3 is 16 residues long. V dropped 6 bases and J dropped 0 bases, with 15 bases sitting between them. Germline V gene sequence: CDR1 MNHNY, CDR2 SVGAGI (reference sequence). This CDR3 reads CASSYRGPSSYNEQFF. DNA for the CDR3: TGTGCCAGCAGCTACCGGGGCCCGAGCTCCTACAATGAGCAGTTCTTC.

This chain joins TRBV6-2 or TRBV6-3 and TRBJ2-3; 10 nucleotides line up with TRBD1. There are 16 residues in the CDR3. Germline loops: CDR1 MNHEY, CDR2 SVGEGT. Trimming removed 5 bases from V and 4 bases from J; junction bases left unmatched: 9. The CDR3 DNA sequence: TGTGCCAGCAGTCCTATGGGACAGGGGAGATCAGATACGCAGTATTTT. Translation: CASSPMGQGRSDTQYF.

CDR3 nucleotide sequence: TGTGCCAGCAGCCCACCTCGGGGAGCGGGGGAGCAGTTCTTC. Residues: CASSPPRGAGEQFF. The rearrangement uses TRBV12-3 or TRBV12-4 and TRBJ2-1; 7 bases line up with TRBD2. J lost 10 bases, V lost 6 bases, and 12 bases had no gene match. The CDR3 runs to 14 residues.

The CDR3, as DNA: TGTGCCACCAGTGGGACTACCACCTTTAGCTCCTACAATGAGCAGTTCTTC. This encodes CATSGTTTFSSYNEQFF. The rearrangement links TRBV24-1 to TRBJ2-1; TRBD2 is a possible D gene (6 bases). Between the trimmed V and J ends, which lost 5 bases and 0 bases, there was a span of 16 bases. In germline, CDR1 is KGHDR, CDR2 SFDVKD. The CDR3 extends over 17 amino acids.

A few counts support this clonotype. At one end the junction does not follow the germline gene, possibly because of a read error. The V and J genes are TRBV28 and TRBJ2-6; unclear D gene. The CDR3 runs to 16 residues. CDR1 MDHEN and CDR2 SYDVKM come from the germline V gene. This CDR3 reads CASSLWANSGANVLTF. The CDR3 DNA sequence: TGTGCCAGCAGCTTATGGGCAAACTCTGGGGCCAACGTCCTGACTTTC.

Note on this clonotype: The conserved phenylalanine or tryptophan normally closing the CDR3 is absent here, so this likely arose from a read error. V gene TRBV6-5 combines with J gene TRBJ1-6; unclear D gene. The CDR3 has 13 amino acids. The germline gives CDR1 MNHEY, CDR2 SVGAGI. Trimming removed 5 bases at V and 7 bases at J, with 9 bases between. CDR3 nucleotide sequence: TGTGCCAGCAGTAGGTTAGGCAATTCACCCCTCCACCTT. Translation: CASSRLGNSPLHL.

The CDR3 sequence is CASSPPRGAEAFF. DNA for the CDR3: TGTGCCAGCAGCCCCCCGCGAGGCGCGGAAGCTTTCTTT. The chain joins TRBV7-2 to TRBJ1-1, with D unclear. This CDR3 is 13 amino acids long. V was cut by 5 bases and J by 8 bases, with 15 bases left in between. The germline V gene has CDR1 SGHTA and CDR2 FQGNSA.

The genes are TRBV29-1 and TRBJ1-1; D gene unclear. The CDR3 has 12 amino acids. V was shortened by 4 bases and J by 7 bases, with 13 bases between the two germline ends. Germline V gene lookup returns CDR1 SQVTM and CDR2 ANQGSEA. CDR3 amino acids: CSVVDQGGEAFF. The CDR3, as DNA: TGCAGCGTTGTTGATCAAGGAGGTGAAGCTTTCTTT.

V usage is TRBV24-1 and J usage is TRBJ2-3; 11 bases align to TRBD2. The CDR3 extends over 22 amino acids. Germline trimming cut 2 bases from V and 0 bases from J; bases unmatched to any gene: 18. The germline V gene has CDR1 KGHDR and CDR2 SFDVKD. CDR3: CATSDSALTTSGGQTSTDTQYF. The CDR3 DNA reads TGTGCCACCAGTGATTCAGCACTAACAACTAGCGGGGGACAAACTAGCACAGATACGCAGTATTTT.